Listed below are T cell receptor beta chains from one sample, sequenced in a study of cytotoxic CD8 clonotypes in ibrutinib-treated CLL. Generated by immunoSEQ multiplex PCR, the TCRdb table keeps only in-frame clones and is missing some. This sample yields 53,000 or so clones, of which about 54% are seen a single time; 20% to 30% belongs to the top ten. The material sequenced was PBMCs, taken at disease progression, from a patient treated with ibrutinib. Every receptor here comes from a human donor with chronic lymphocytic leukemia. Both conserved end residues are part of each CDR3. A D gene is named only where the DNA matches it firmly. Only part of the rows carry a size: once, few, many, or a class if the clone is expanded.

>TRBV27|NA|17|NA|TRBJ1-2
CASSFSQNWGSHYGYTF
TGTGCCAGCAGTTTCTCCCAAAATTGGGGGAGCCACTATGGCTACACCTTC
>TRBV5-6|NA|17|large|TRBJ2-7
CASSLAGQGLASYEQYF
TGTGCCAGCAGCTTGGCCGGTCAGGGGCTTGCGTCCTACGAGCAGTACTTC
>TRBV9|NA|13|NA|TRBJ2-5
CASSVEGAKTQYF
TGTGCCAGCAGCGTGGAGGGGGCAAAGACCCAGTACTTC
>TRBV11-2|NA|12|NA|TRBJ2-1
CASSFRYNEQFF
TGTGCCAGCAGCTTCCGATACAATGAGCAGTTCTTC
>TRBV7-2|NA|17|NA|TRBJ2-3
CASSLDPVTREEDTQYF
TGTGCCAGCAGCTTGGACCCTGTGACACGGGAAGAAGATACGCAGTATTTT
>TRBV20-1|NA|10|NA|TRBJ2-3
CSAPLGAQYF
TGCAGTGCTCCCCTGGGTGCGCAGTATTTT
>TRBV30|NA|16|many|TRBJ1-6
CAWGEDASSYNSPLHF
TGTGCCTGGGGGGAGGACGCGAGCTCCTATAATTCACCCCTCCACTTT
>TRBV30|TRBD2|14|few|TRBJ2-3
CAWTRNSGRDTQYF
TGTGCCTGGACCCGGAACAGCGGGAGAGATACGCAGTATTTT
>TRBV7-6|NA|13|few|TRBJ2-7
CASSLVGVSEQYF
TGTGCCAGCAGCTTAGTGGGGGTTAGCGAGCAGTACTTC
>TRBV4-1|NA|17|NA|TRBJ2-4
CASSQSTGEVAKNIQYF
TGCGCCAGCAGCCAATCAACAGGGGAGGTAGCCAAAAACATTCAGTACTTC
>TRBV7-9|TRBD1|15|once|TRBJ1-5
CASSGQGAPNQPQHF
TGTGCCAGCAGCGGACAGGGGGCCCCTAATCAGCCCCAGCATTTT
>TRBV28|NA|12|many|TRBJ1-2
CASNSDNYGYTF
TGTGCCAGCAACTCGGACAACTATGGCTACACCTTC
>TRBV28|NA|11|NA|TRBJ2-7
CASSYQGKQYF
TGTGCCAGCAGTTACCAGGGGAAGCAGTACTTC
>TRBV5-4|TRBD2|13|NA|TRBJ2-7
CASGTSGVYEQYF
TGTGCCAGCGGGACTAGCGGGGTCTACGAGCAGTACTTC
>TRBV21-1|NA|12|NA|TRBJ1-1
CAFLWDNTEAFF
TGTGCCTTCCTCTGGGATAACACTGAAGCTTTCTTT
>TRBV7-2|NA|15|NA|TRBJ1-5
CASSADSSINQPQHF
TGTGCCAGCAGCGCCGACAGTTCCATCAATCAGCCCCAGCATTTT
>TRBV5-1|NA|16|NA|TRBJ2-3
CASSPTDGRMTDTQYF
TGCGCCAGCAGCCCCACGGACGGTCGGATGACAGATACGCAGTATTTT
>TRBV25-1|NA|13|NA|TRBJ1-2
CASSDPVNYGYTF
TGTGCCAGCAGTGACCCAGTTAACTATGGCTACACCTTC
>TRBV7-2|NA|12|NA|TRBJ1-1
CASSFWGTEAFF
TGTGCCAGCAGCTTTTGGGGCACTGAAGCTTTCTTT
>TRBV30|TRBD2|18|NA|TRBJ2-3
CAWSVLGGTGGLTDTQYF
TGTGCCTGGAGTGTACTTGGAGGGACGGGAGGGCTCACAGATACGCAGTATTTT
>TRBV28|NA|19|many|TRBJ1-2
CASSLYRRGRGSANYGYTF
TGTGCCAGCAGTTTATATCGTCGGGGCAGGGGATCCGCTAACTATGGCTACACCTTC
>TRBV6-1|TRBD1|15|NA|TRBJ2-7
CASSLGQISTYEQYF
TGTGCCAGCAGCCTGGGACAGATTTCTACCTACGAGCAGTACTTC
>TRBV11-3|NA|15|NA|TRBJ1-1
CASSLGKGSNTEAFF
TGTGCCAGCAGCCTCGGGAAGGGTTCGAACACTGAAGCTTTCTTT
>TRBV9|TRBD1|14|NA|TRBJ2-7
CASSVAGTGGEQYF
TGTGCCAGCAGCGTAGCGGGGACAGGGGGCGAGCAGTACTTC
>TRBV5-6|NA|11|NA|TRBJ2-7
CASSINYEQYF
TGTGCCAGCAGCATAAATTACGAGCAGTACTTC
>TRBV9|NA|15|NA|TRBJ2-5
CASSVESRIGETQYF
TGTGCCAGCAGCGTAGAGAGTCGTATAGGAGAGACCCAGTACTTC
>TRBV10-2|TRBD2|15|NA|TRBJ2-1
CASRGLAGLYNEQFF
TGCGCCAGCAGAGGACTAGCGGGGCTCTACAATGAGCAGTTCTTC
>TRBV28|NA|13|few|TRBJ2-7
CASSLDSRWGQYF
TGTGCCAGCAGTTTAGACTCGCGGTGGGGGCAGTACTTC
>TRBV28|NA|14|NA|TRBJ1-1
CATTLLGRGAEAFF
TGTGCCACCACCCTCTTGGGCAGGGGCGCTGAAGCTTTCTTT
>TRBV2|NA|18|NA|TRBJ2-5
CASIEGISVVAGQETQYF
TGTGCCAGCATCGAAGGGATTAGCGTAGTAGCAGGGCAAGAGACCCAGTACTTC
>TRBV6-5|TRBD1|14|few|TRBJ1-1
CASSHRGWNTEAFF
TGTGCCAGCAGCCACAGGGGGTGGAACACTGAAGCTTTCTTT